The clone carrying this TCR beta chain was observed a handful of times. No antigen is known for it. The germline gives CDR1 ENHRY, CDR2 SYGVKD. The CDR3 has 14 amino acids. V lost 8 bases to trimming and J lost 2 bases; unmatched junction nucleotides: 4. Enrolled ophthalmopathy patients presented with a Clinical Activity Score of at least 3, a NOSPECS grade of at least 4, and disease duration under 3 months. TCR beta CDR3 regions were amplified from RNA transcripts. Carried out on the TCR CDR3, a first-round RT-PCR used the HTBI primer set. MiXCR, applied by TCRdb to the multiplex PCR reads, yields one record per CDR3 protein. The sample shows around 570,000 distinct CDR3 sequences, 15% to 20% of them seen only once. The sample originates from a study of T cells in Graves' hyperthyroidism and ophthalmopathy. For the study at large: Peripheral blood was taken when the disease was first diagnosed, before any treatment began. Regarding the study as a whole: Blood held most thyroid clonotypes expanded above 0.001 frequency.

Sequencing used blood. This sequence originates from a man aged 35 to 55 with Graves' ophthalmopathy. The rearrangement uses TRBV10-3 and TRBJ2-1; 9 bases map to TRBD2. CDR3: CAIGGTSTYNEQFF. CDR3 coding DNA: TGTGCCATCGGAGGGACTAGCACCTACAATGAGCAGTTCTTC.